The 8 T cell receptor beta chains given below trace back to one sample, sequenced in a study of blood T cell repertoires in COVID-19. Sequenced by immunoSEQ multiplex PCR; TCRdb stores in-frame clones only, minus some. The table shows some 100,000 clones, with about 89% occurring only once. Sequencing was done on a sample of peripheral blood. These receptors came from a man in his 60s with acute or convalescent COVID-19.

This clone came up once. The chain links TRBV10-2 to TRBJ1-5; no definite D call. V lost 0 bases and J lost 4, with 10 bases in between. Germline CDR1 WSHSY, CDR2 SAAADI. CDR3 length equals 15 residues. The CDR3 region is CASSESGGENQPQHF. DNA of the CDR3: TGCGCCAGCAGTGAGTCAGGAGGAGAAAATCAGCCCCAGCATTTT.

This clone was observed a single time. The chain is built from TRBV19 and TRBJ2-2, with D possibly TRBD1 on 5 matching bases. CDR1 LNHDA and CDR2 SQIVND come from the germline V gene (reference sequence). The CDR3 loop spans 15 amino acids. Trimming removed 3 bases from V and 7 bases from J, with 15 bases in between. The CDR3 region is CASSMAGRLGGELFF. CDR3 in DNA: TGTGCCAGTAGTATGGCAGGGCGGTTGGGCGGGGAGCTGTTTTTT.

The chain recombines TRBV18 with TRBJ1-5; 7 bases align to TRBD1. The CDR3 runs to 15 residues. The V segment lost 0 bases and the J segment 5 bases; nucleotides outside the gene matches: 4. Germline CDR1 KGHSH, CDR2 LQKENI. The CDR3 loop is CASSPPGQEHQPQHF. The DNA of the CDR3 is TGTGCCAGCTCACCACCTGGACAGGAACATCAGCCCCAGCATTTT.

V usage is TRBV5-1 and J usage is TRBJ2-1; 7 nucleotides align to TRBD2. This CDR3 spans 16 amino acids. Germline V gives CDR1 SGHRS, CDR2 YFSETQ. With V trimmed by 0 bases and J by 2 bases, 5 bases remained unmatched. CDR3 in amino acids: CASSLVSLAAYNEQFF. The CDR3 DNA is TGCGCCAGCAGCTTGGTGTCCCTAGCGGCCTACAATGAGCAGTTCTTC.

The chain combines TRBV11-2 with TRBJ1-2; D is uncertain. Germline CDR1 and CDR2: SGHAT and FQNNGV. This CDR3 is 15 amino acids long. The V end lost 1 base, the J end lost 5 bases, and 14 bases lay between the germline ends. CDR3 loop: CASSLVNRGLYGYTF. DNA for the CDR3: TGTGCCAGCAGCTTAGTTAATCGGGGTTTATATGGCTACACCTTC. The full variable domain, in which reference TRBV11-2 and TRBJ1-2 provide the parts outside the CDR3, is EAGVAQSPRYKIIEKRQSVAFWCNPISGHATLYWYQQILGQGPKLLIQFQNNGVVDDSQLPKDRFSAERLKGVDSTLKIQPAKLEDSAVYLCASSLVNRGLYGYTFGSGTRLTVV.

The genes are TRBV5-4 and TRBJ1-2; unclear D gene. The CDR3 contains 14 residues. Trimming stripped 0 bases from V and 5 bases from J, with 11 bases between. The germline CDR1 and CDR2 sequences are SGHNT and YYREEE (reference sequence). The CDR3 DNA reads as TGTGCCAGCAGCTTGGACCAGTTAGCTTATGGCTACACCTTC. This encodes CASSLDQLAYGYTF.

V is TRBV28 and J is TRBJ2-7; D may be TRBD2 (6 bases). Germline V lookup: CDR1 MDHEN, CDR2 SYDVKM. The CDR3 sequence is 12 residues long. Deletions cut 3 bases from V and 4 bases from J, with 7 bases between. CDR3 protein: CASSLRGYEQYF. The CDR3 DNA is TGTGCCAGCAGTTTGCGGGGATACGAGCAGTACTTC.

Comment on this clone: Sequence at one end of the junction differs from germline and may be a read error. The V gene is TRBV7-9, the J gene TRBJ2-7; weak D call: TRBD1 (5 bases). The CDR3 loop spans 14 amino acids. From germline, CDR1 is SEHNR and CDR2 FQNEAQ (reference sequence). CDR3 in amino acids: CAGSSTVFSGEQYF. DNA for the CDR3: TGTGCCGGCAGCTCGACAGTTTTCTCTGGCGAGCAGTACTTC.